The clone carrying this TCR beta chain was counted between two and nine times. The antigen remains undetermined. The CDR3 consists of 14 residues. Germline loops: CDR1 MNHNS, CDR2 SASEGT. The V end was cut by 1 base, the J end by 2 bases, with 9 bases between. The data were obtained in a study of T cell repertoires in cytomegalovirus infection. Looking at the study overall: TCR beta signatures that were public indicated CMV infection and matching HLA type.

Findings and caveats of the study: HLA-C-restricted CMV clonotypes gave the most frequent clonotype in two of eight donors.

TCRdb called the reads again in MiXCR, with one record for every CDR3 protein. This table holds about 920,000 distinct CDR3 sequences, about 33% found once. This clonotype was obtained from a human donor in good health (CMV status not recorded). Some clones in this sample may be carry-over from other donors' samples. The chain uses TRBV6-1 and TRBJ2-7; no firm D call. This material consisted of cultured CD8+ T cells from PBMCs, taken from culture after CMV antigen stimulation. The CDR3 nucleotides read TGTGCCAGCAGTGAAGGCACTATTACCTACGAGCAGTACTTC. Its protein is CASSEGTITYEQYF.